Sequencing of this T cell receptor (beta chain) was carried out in a study of blood T cell repertoires in COVID-19. Whole-study context: Material from acute and convalescent COVID-19 was sourced from the United States, Italy and Spain. From T cells, B-cell-depleted T cells, or PBMCs came the material, which was cDNA or gDNA.

The CDR3 contains 11 residues. The germline gives CDR1 SEHNR, CDR2 FQNEAQ (reference sequence). The V segment lost 5 bases and the J segment 8 bases; nucleotides outside the gene matches: 1. Original methodology: Reference gene primers were amplified, and this amplification served to estimate nucleated cell counts. Sequencing was performed with immunoSEQ multiplex PCR; in TCRdb, only in-frame clones are kept and a portion is missing. For V, J and clone size, that table is used; D and trimming come from the DNA. Counted here are 30,000 to 40,000 clones, roughly 85% occurring once; the ten biggest clones make up 15% to 20%.

The source material was peripheral blood. This TCR was sampled from an older woman with active COVID-19. The chain employs TRBV7-9 and TRBJ1-2; 8 bases map to TRBD1. CDR3 amino acids: CASSRDRGYTF. CDR3 sequence (DNA): TGTGCCAGCAGCCGGGACAGGGGCTACACCTTC.